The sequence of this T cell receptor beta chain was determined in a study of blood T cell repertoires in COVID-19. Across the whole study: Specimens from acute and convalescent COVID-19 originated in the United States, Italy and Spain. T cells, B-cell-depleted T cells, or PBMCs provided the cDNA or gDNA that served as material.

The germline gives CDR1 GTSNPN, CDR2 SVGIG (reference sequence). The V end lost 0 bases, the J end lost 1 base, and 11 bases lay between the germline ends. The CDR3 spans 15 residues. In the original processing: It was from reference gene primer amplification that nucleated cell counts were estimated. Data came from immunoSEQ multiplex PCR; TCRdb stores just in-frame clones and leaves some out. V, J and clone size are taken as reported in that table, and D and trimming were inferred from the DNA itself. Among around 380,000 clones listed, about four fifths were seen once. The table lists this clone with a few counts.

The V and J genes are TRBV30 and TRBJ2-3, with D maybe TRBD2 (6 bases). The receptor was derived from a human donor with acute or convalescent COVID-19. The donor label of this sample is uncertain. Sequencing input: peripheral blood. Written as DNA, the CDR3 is TGTGCCTGGAGTGTACGGAGGGGAGGCACAGATACGCAGTATTTT. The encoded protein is CAWSVRRGGTDTQYF.